The 16 T cell receptor beta chains presented below share a single source sample, sequenced in a study of blood T cell repertoires in COVID-19. The repertoire was sequenced with immunoSEQ multiplex PCR; TCRdb's copy has only in-frame clones and lacks some. The sample consists of fewer than 300,000 clones, 85% to 90% of them appearing once. Sequencing input: peripheral blood. Source of these receptors: a woman in her thirties with COVID-19, enrolled during active disease.

This clone was counted between two and nine times. CDR3 in amino acids: CASRGLAGGGYNEQFF. The CDR3 DNA reads as TGTGCAAGTCGGGGACTAGCGGGGGGTGGATACAATGAGCAGTTCTTC. The V and J genes are TRBV12-2 and TRBJ2-1; no DNA check was done on the table's D call, TRBD2. TRBV12-2 is described as a pseudogene. This CDR3 contains 16 residues.

V gene TRBV4-1 combines with J gene TRBJ1-5; D might be TRBD1 (5 bases). CDR3 length equals 16 residues. Deletions cut 0 bases from V and 2 bases from J, with 11 bases between. Germline V CDR1 and CDR2: MGHRA, YSYEKL. The CDR3 DNA follows: TGCGCCAGCAGCCAAGATAGGGGTTTCGGCAATCAGCCCCAGCATTTT. Amino acid sequence: CASSQDRGFGNQPQHF.

The V and J genes are TRBV6-5 and TRBJ2-4; 9 bases agree with TRBD1. The CDR3 sequence is 15 residues long. Per germline, CDR1 MNHEY and CDR2 SVGAGI. Unmatched junction bases numbered 15, after V lost 10 bases and J lost 8 bases. The CDR3 protein is CAIGRPGQGLDIQYF. CDR3 nucleotides: TGTGCCATTGGAAGGCCGGGACAGGGTTTAGACATTCAGTACTTC.

Only one count was recorded for this clone. The rearrangement joins TRBV19 to TRBJ1-1, with TRBD1 matching 7 bases. Germline V CDR1 and CDR2: LNHDA, SQIVND (reference sequence). The length of the CDR3 is 15 residues. Trimming removed 3 bases from V and 8 bases from J; junction bases left unmatched: 12. CDR3 residues: CASSIVETGSSEAFF. The CDR3 nucleotides read TGTGCCAGTAGTATTGTGGAGACAGGGTCGTCCGAAGCTTTCTTT.

V is TRBV4-1 and J is TRBJ2-5; tentative D call: TRBD1 (6 bases). Trimming shortened V by 3 bases and J by 4 bases, and 12 bases separated the two germline ends. Germline-derived CDR1 and CDR2 are MGHRA and YSYEKL. CDR3 length equals 14 residues. CDR3 in DNA: TGCGCCAGCAGCCAGGGGGCCTCGGGAGAGACCCAGTACTTC. Its protein product is CASSQGASGETQYF.

The chain employs TRBV7-2 and TRBJ2-3; 8 nucleotides agree with TRBD2. J lost 5 bases, V lost 1 base, and 8 bases had no gene match. The CDR3 is made up of 16 amino acids. The germline V gene encodes CDR1 SGHTA and CDR2 FQGNSA. The chain's CDR3 is CASSLGTPGRGDTQYF. The CDR3 bases are TGTGCCAGCAGCTTAGGCACCCCCGGGAGGGGAGATACGCAGTATTTT.

The chain uses TRBV27 and TRBJ1-5, with D perhaps matching TRBD1 (6 bases). This CDR3 comprises 17 residues. The germline V gene encodes CDR1 MNHEY and CDR2 SMNVEV (reference sequence). Deletions cut 6 bases from V and 3 bases from J, with 21 bases between. The CDR3 protein is CASSPVLRGHFNQPQHF. The CDR3 nucleotides are TGTGCCAGCAGCCCCGTTTTGAGGGGACACTTCAATCAGCCCCAGCATTTT.

This clone was found a few times. The chain recombines TRBV6-5 with TRBJ1-5, with TRBD1 identical over 8 bases. V lost 6 bases, J lost 6 bases, and 4 bases stayed unmatched. The CDR3 length is 13 residues. Germline V CDR1 and CDR2: MNHEY, SVGAGI. CDR3 bases: TGTGCCAGCAGACGGACAGGGTCTCAGCCCCAGCATTTT. It is translated as CASRRTGSQPQHF.

This chain links TRBV5-4 with TRBJ1-1; D is perhaps TRBD1 (6 bases). The length of the CDR3 is 14 residues. V was clipped by 3 bases and J by 8 bases, with 17 bases between them. The V gene's germline CDR1 is SGHNT and CDR2 YYREEE (reference sequence). CDR3 sequence (DNA): TGTGCCAGCAGCTCATTGCTGGGGGCCCCAGAAGCTTTCTTT. Amino acid sequence: CASSSLLGAPEAFF.

The genes are TRBV12-2 and TRBJ2-3; TRBD2, the D gene given by the table, was not confirmed from the DNA. TRBV12-2 is a pseudogene segment. This CDR3 spans 21 amino acids. The CDR3 bases are TGTGCAAGTCGCTTAAGGCCTGGGCGGGGACCTGGCGGAAGTAGCACAGATACGCAGTATTTT. Encoded protein: CASRLRPGRGPGGSSTDTQYF.

This sequence joins TRBV5-1 and TRBJ2-5, with 9 bases identical to TRBD1. Germline CDR1 is SGHRS and CDR2 is YFSETQ. Germline trimming cut 4 bases from V and 0 bases from J; bases unmatched to any gene: 4. The CDR3 is made up of 15 amino acids. The chain's CDR3 is CASSRTGVNQETQYF. The DNA of the CDR3 is TGCGCCAGCAGCCGGACAGGGGTTAACCAAGAGACCCAGTACTTC.

The chain has TRBV29-1 and TRBJ2-5, with TRBD1 matching over 11 bases. Germline V gives CDR1 SQVTM, CDR2 ANQGSEA. This CDR3 contains 13 residues. Trimming took 4 bases from V and 5 from J; bases not matched to a gene: 3. CDR3 bases: TGCAGCGTTGGTGGGACAGGGGGGGAGACCCAGTACTTC. Translating it yields CSVGGTGGETQYF.

A note on this clone: The same CDR3 arises from other DNA sequences in this sample as well. The J gene is TRBJ2-5, the V gene TRBV18, with D possibly being TRBD2 (6 bases). The ends were cut back, 2 bases at V and 5 bases at J, with 6 bases in the middle. This CDR3 is built from 12 residues. Germline assignment: CDR1 KGHSH and CDR2 LQKENI. The CDR3 protein is CASSPGRETQYF. In nucleotides, the CDR3 is TGTGCCAGCTCACCAGGGAGGGAGACCCAGTACTTC. The variable domain in full, with the rest retrieved from reference TRBV18 and TRBJ2-5, is NAGVMQNPRHLVRRRGQEARLRCSPMKGHSHVYWYRQLPEEGLKFMVYLQKENIIDESGMPKERFSAEFPKEGPSILRIQQVVRGDSAAYFCASSPGRETQYFGPGTRLLVL.

The chain has TRBV6-1 and TRBJ2-3; tentatively, D is TRBD1 (8 bases). V was clipped by 2 bases and J by 3 bases, with 15 bases between them. The CDR3 runs 16 residues. The germline V gene encodes CDR1 MNHNS and CDR2 SASEGT. The chain's CDR3 is CASSEPYRGGTDTQYF. In nucleotides, the CDR3 is TGTGCCAGCAGTGAACCCTACAGGGGGGGTACAGATACGCAGTATTTT.

The chain is built from TRBV6-4 and TRBJ1-1; TRBD1 matches at 7 bases. Per the germline V gene, CDR1 is MRHNA and CDR2 is SNTAGT. With V trimmed by 5 bases and J by 4 bases, 4 bases remained unmatched. The CDR3 has 13 residues. CDR3 coding DNA: TGTGCCAGCAGTTCCGGGACAGCCACTGAAGCTTTCTTT. It codes for CASSSGTATEAFF.

To note about this clone: A clone one base away is much larger, so this may be a read error. The chain combines TRBV28 with TRBJ2-7, with D unclear. V lost 3 bases to trimming and J lost 2 bases, with 2 bases between them. There are 11 residues in the CDR3. Germline-derived CDR1 and CDR2 are MDHEN and SYDVKM. Here the CDR3 DNA reads TGTGCCAGCAGTTTTACCTACGAGCAGTACTTC. This sequence encodes CASSFTYEQYF.